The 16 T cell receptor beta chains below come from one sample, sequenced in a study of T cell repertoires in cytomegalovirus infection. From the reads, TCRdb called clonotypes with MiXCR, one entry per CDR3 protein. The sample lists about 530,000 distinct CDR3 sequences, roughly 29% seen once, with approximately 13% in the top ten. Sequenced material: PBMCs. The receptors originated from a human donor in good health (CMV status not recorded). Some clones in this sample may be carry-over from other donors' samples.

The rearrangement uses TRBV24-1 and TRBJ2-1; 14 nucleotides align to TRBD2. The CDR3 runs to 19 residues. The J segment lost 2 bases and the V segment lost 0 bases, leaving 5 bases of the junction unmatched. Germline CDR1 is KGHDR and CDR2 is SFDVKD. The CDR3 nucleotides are TGTGCCACCAGTGATTTGCAGACTAGCGGGAGGGCCCCCTACAATGAGCAGTTCTTC. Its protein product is CATSDLQTSGRAPYNEQFF.

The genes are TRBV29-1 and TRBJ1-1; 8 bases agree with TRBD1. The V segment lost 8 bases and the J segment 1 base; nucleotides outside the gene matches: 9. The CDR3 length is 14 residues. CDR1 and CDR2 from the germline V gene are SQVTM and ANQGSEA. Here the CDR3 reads CSTKGGQANTEAFF. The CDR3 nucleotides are TGCAGCACCAAAGGGGGACAGGCGAACACTGAAGCTTTCTTT.

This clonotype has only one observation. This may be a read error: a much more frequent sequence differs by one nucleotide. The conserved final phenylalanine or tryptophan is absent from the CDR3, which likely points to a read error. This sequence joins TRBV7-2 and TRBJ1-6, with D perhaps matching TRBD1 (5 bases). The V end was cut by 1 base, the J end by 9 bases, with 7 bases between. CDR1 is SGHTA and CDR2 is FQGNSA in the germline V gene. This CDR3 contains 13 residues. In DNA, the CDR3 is TGTGCCAGCAGCTTAGTAAGGGGTTCACCCCTCCACTGT. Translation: CASSLVRGSPLHC.

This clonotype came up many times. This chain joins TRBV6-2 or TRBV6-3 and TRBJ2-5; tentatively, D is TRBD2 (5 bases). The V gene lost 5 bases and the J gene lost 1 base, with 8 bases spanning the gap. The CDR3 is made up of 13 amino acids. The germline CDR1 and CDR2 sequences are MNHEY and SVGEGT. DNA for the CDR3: TGTGCCAGCAGTCGCGGACTCCAAGAGACCCAGTACTTC. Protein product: CASSRGLQETQYF.

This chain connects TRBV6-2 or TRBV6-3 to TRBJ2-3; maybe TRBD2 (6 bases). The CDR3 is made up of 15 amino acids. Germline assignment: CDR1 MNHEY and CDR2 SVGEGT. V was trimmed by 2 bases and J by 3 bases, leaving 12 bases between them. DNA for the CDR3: TGTGCCAGCAGTTACCTCGGAGGGCCGACAGATACGCAGTATTTT. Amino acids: CASSYLGGPTDTQYF.

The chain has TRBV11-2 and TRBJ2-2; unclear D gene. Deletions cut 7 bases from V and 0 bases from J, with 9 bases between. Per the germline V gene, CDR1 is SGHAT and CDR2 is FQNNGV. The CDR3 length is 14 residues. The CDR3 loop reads CASTPVSNTGELFF. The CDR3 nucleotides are TGTGCCAGCACCCCGGTTTCGAACACCGGGGAGCTGTTTTTT.

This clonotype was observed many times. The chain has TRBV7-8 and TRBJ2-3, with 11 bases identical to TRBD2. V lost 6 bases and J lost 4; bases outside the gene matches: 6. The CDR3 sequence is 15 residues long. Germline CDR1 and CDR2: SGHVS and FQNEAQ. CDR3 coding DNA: TGTGCCAGCAGAACTAGCGGGAGTGTAGCAGATACGCAGTATTTT. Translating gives CASRTSGSVADTQYF. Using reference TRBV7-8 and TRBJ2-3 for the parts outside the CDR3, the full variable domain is GAGVSQSPRYKVAKRGQDVALRCDPISGHVSLFWYQQALGQGPEFLTYFQNEAQLDKSGLPSDRFFAERPEGSVSTLKIQRTQQEDSAVYLCASRTSGSVADTQYFGPGTRLTVL.

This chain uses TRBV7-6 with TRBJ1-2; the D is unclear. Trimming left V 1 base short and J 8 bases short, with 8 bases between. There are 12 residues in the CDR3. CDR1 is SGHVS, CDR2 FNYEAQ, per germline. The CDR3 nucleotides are TGTGCCAGCAGCTTAGTAGGAGGGGGCTACACCTTC. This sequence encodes CASSLVGGGYTF.

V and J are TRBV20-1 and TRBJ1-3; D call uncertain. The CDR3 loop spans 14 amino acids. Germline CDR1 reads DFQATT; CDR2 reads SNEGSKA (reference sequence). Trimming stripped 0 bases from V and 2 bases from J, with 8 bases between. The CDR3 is CSARDPEPGNTIYF. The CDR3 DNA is TGCAGTGCTAGAGATCCGGAGCCTGGAAACACCATATATTTT.

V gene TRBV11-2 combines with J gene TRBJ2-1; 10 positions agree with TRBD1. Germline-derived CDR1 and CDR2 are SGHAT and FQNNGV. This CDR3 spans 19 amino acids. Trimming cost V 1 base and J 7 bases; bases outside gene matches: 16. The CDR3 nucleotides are TGTGCCAGCAGCTTAGGGGACCTACGGACAGGGGGAATTGGGAATGAGCAGTTCTTC. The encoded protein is CASSLGDLRTGGIGNEQFF.

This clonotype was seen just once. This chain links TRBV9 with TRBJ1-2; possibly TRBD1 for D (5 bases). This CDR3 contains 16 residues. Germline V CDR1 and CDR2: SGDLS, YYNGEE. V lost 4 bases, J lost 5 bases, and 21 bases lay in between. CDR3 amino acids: CASSPGGNRAKYGYTF. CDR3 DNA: TGTGCCAGCAGCCCCGGGGGGAACAGAGCGAAATATGGCTACACCTTC. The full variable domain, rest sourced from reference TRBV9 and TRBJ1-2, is DSGVTQTPKHLITATGQRVTLRCSPRSGDLSVYWYQQSLDQGLQFLIQYYNGEERAKGNILERFSAQQFPDLHSELNLSSLELGDSALYFCASSPGGNRAKYGYTFGSGTRLTVV.

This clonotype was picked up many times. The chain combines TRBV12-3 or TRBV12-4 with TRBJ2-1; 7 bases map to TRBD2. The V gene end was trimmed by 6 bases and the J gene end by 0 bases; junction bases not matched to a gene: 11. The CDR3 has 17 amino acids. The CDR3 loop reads CASSPTWRETSYNEQFF. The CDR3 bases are TGTGCCAGCAGCCCAACGTGGCGGGAGACCTCCTACAATGAGCAGTTCTTC.

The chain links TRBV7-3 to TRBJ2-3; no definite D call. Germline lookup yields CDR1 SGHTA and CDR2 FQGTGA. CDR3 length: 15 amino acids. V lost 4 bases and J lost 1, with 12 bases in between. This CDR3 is CASSYWTGGTDTQYF. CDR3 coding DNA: TGTGCCAGCAGCTACTGGACGGGCGGCACAGATACGCAGTATTTT.

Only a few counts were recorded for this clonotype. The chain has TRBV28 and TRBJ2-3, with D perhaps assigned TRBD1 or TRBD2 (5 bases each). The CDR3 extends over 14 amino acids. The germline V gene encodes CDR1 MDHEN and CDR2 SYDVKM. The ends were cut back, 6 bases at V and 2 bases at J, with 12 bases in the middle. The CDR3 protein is CASRPPGPTDTQYF. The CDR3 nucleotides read TGTGCCAGCAGGCCGCCGGGACCCACAGATACGCAGTATTTT.

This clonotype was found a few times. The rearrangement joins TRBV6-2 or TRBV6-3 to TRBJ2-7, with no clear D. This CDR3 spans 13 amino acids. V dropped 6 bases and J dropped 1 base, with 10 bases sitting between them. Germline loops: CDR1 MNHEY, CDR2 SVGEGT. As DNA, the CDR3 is TGTGCCAGCAGCGACGGGTTTTCCTACGAGCAGTACGTC. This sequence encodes CASSDGFSYEQYV.

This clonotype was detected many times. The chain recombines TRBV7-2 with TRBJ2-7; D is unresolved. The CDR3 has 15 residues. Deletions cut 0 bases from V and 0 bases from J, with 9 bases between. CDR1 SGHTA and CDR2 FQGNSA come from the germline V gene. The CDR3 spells CASSLASAHSYEQYV. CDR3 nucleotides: TGTGCCAGCAGCTTAGCGTCCGCCCACTCCTACGAGCAGTACGTC.